This entry describes one T cell receptor (beta chain). The target antigen is unknown. V dropped 5 bases and J dropped 6; count of bases not matched to a gene: 4. Germline V gene sequence: CDR1 MDHEN, CDR2 SYDVKM. This CDR3 is built from 13 residues. The record originates from a study of shared clonotypes between healthy human individuals. Terminally differentiated effector memory CD45RA+ cells were excluded from the naive CD8 cells, which were CD45RO-negative and positively selected for CCR7. Study findings and constraints: When naive CD4 clonotypes were compared across a handful of donors, 4% to 6.5% were shared.

The protocol was immunoSEQ multiplex PCR, while the TCRdb copy is restricted to in-frame clones and leaves out a portion. This sample yields about 2 million clones, of which about 95% are seen a single time; 0.85% to 1.2% belongs to the top ten. V gene TRBV28 combines with J gene TRBJ2-7; 10 bases line up with TRBD1. The sample consisted of naive CD8+ T cells sorted from blood. The clonotype originates from a young man in good health. The CDR3 bases are TGTGCCAGCAGTCGCGGGACAGGGGTCGAGCAGTACTTC. This translates into CASSRGTGVEQYF.